This TCR beta chain came from a study of cytomegalovirus exposure and HLA in healthy donors. Primers: 60 Vbeta forward and 13 Jbeta reverse. Using immunoSEQ multiplex PCR, the repertoire was profiled, and TCRdb retains in-frame clones only, with some absent. This sample has about 160,000 clones, with around 79% found just once. This CDR3 has 15 amino acids. Germline CDR1 and CDR2: SGHTA and FQGNSA. With 3 bases removed from V and 4 bases from J, the gap between germline ends came to 15 bases. Regarding this clone: Its antigen is not known.

Findings and limits, study-wide: Across donors, most TCRs were seen rarely, yet some public ones were widespread.

This sequence joins TRBV7-2 and TRBJ2-5; perhaps TRBD1 as D (6 bases). The clonotype originates from a man in his forties in good health and CMV-seronegative. Input material: PBMCs. The CDR3 coding sequence is TGTGCCAGCAGCTTGAGGGCAGGGGTGGCAGAGACCCAGTACTTC. Translation gives CASSLRAGVAETQYF. The variable domain in full, completed from reference TRBV7-2 and TRBJ2-5, reads GAGVSQSPSNKVTEKGKDVELRCDPISGHTALYWYRQSLGQGLEFLIYFQGNSAPDKSGLPSDRFSAERTGGSVSTLTIQRTQQEDSAVYLCASSLRAGVAETQYFGPGTRLLVL.